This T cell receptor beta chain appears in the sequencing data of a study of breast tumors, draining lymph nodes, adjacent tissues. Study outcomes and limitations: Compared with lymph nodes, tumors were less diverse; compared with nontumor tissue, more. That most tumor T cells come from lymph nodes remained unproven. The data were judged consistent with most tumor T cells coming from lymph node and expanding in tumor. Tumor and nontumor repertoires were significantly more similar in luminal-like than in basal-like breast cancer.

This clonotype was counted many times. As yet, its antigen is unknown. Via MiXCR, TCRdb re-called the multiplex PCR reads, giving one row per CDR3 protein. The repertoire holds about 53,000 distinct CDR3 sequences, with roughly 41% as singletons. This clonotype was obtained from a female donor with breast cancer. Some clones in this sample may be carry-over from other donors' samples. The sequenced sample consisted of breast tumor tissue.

DNA of the CDR3: TGTGCCAGTAGCATTAGCTCAACTAATGAAAAACTGTTTTTT. Protein product: CASSISSTNEKLFF. This chain uses TRBV19 with TRBJ1-4; the D is unclear. The germline CDR1 and CDR2 sequences are LNHDA and SQIVND (reference sequence). This CDR3 is built from 14 residues. Trimming cost V 6 bases and J 0 bases, with 8 bases left between them.